These T cell receptor beta chains were read from a single sample in a study of blood T cell repertoires in COVID-19. Sequenced by immunoSEQ multiplex PCR; TCRdb stores in-frame clones only, minus some. The table shows 240,000 or so clones, with roughly 86% occurring only once. Source material: PBMCs or T cells enriched from blood (not recorded which). These receptors were taken from a woman aged 45-59 years who had recovered from COVID-19. The CDR3 runs from the conserved cysteine through the conserved F or W. The D gene is left open where the match is weak. Some rows mark clone size as missing; the rest say once, few, many or name a class of expanded clone.

TRBD2,16,TRBV14,NA,TRBJ2-1,CASSQVPAGTYNEQFF,TGTGCCAGCAGCCAAGTCCCAGCGGGGACCTACAATGAGCAGTTCTTC
TRBD2,14,TRBV7-2,NA,TRBJ2-3,CASTPGLETDTQYF,TGTGCCAGCACACCGGGACTAGAGACAGATACGCAGTATTTT
NA,17,TRBV14,NA,TRBJ2-6,CASSISWGVTGANVLTF,TGTGCCAGCAGCATAAGTTGGGGCGTCACTGGGGCCAACGTCCTGACTTTC
NA,14,TRBV7-2,few,TRBJ1-1,CASSPRQFNTEAFF,TGTGCCAGCAGCCCTCGACAGTTTAACACTGAAGCTTTCTTT
NA,15,TRBV4-3,NA,TRBJ1-1,CASSQGLASLGGAFF,TGCGCCAGCAGCCAAGGCCTGGCCTCCCTGGGGGGAGCTTTCTTT
NA,14,TRBV13,NA,TRBJ2-1,CASSFPGTGDEQFF,TGTGCCAGCAGCTTCCCGGGAACGGGCGATGAGCAGTTCTTC
TRBD2,14,TRBV19,NA,TRBJ2-7,CASSTRGGRYEQYF,TGTGCCAGTAGTACCCGGGGAGGGCGGTACGAGCAGTACTTC
NA,18,TRBV4-3,few,TRBJ1-2,CASSQEVHWTEIIYGYTF,TGCGCCAGCAGCCAAGAGGTACATTGGACAGAGATTATTTATGGCTACACCTTC
NA,13,TRBV9,NA,TRBJ2-2,CASTPRRSGELFF,TGTGCCAGCACCCCTAGACGGTCCGGGGAGCTGTTTTTT
TRBD1,15,TRBV11-2,NA,TRBJ2-7,CASSLSGQDPYEQYF,TGTGCCAGCAGCTTGTCCGGACAGGACCCTTACGAGCAGTACTTC
TRBD2,14,TRBV27,NA,TRBJ2-1,CASSLNGRYNEQFF,TGTGCCAGCAGTTTAAACGGGAGGTACAATGAGCAGTTCTTC
NA,17,TRBV9,NA,TRBJ1-2,CASSTQRGPLANYGYTF,TGTGCCAGCAGCACACAAAGGGGTCCCCTAGCTAACTATGGCTACACCTTC
NA,16,TRBV6-5,NA,TRBJ1-1,CASSYWAGDGDTEAFF,TGTGCCAGCAGTTACTGGGCAGGGGATGGGGACACTGAAGCTTTCTTT
TRBD1,14,TRBV15,few,TRBJ2-7,CATSRDREKDEQYF,TGTGCCACCAGCAGGGACAGGGAAAAAGACGAGCAGTACTTC
TRBD1,14,TRBV20-1,once,TRBJ1-5,CSASSDRDNQPQHF,TGCAGTGCTAGTTCGGACAGGGACAATCAGCCCCAGCATTTT
NA,16,TRBV6-1,NA,TRBJ2-1,CASSVGLSGITHEQFF,TGTGCCAGCAGTGTAGGTCTTAGCGGAATTACCCATGAGCAGTTCTTC
NA,14,TRBV19,many,TRBJ1-5,CASGEGGSNQPQHF,TGTGCCAGTGGGGAGGGAGGGAGCAATCAGCCCCAGCATTTT
NA,14,TRBV2,once,TRBJ2-2,CASSESGFTGELFF,TGTGCCAGCAGTGAATCGGGATTCACCGGGGAGCTGTTTTTT
TRBD1,15,TRBV9,NA,TRBJ1-4,CASSTTGTGVEKLFF,TGTGCCAGCAGCACGACCGGGACAGGGGTTGAAAAACTGTTTTTT
TRBD2,14,TRBV27,NA,TRBJ2-7,CASSLASGSYEQYF,TGTGCCAGCAGTTTAGCAAGCGGGAGTTACGAGCAGTACTTC
NA,15,TRBV3-1/TRBV3-2,NA,TRBJ2-4,CASSQQRGGKNIQYF,TGTGCCAGCAGCCAACAAAGGGGGGGCAAAAACATTCAGTACTTC
NA,12,TRBV30,once,TRBJ1-2,CAWFRTDSGYTF,TGTGCCTGGTTTAGGACAGATAGTGGCTACACCTTC
TRBD2,17,TRBV9,NA,TRBJ2-5,CASSVSLAGGLGETQYF,TGTGCCAGCAGCGTAAGCCTAGCGGGGGGGCTAGGGGAGACCCAGTACTTC
TRBD1,15,TRBV3-1/TRBV3-2,many,TRBJ1-1,CASSQEPGDRREAFF,TGTGCCAGCAGCCAAGAACCCGGGGACAGAAGGGAAGCTTTCTTT
NA,12,TRBV5-1,NA,TRBJ2-5,CASSFSQETQYF,TGCGCCAGCAGCTTCTCCCAAGAGACCCAGTACTTC
NA,14,TRBV4-3,NA,TRBJ2-7,CASSPHGQSGEQYF,TGCGCCAGCAGCCCCCACGGACAGAGCGGCGAGCAGTACTTC
NA,17,TRBV30,NA,TRBJ1-6,CAWSVRTGASYNSPLHF,TGTGCCTGGAGTGTACGAACAGGAGCGTCCTATAATTCACCCCTCCACTTT
NA,14,TRBV4-3,NA,TRBJ2-3,CASSQDRATGTQYF,TGCGCCAGCAGCCAAGACAGGGCCACGGGTACGCAGTATTTT
TRBD2,17,TRBV4-3,NA,TRBJ2-3,CASSQENSGSFLDTQYF,TGCGCCAGCAGCCAAGAAAACAGCGGGAGTTTTTTAGATACGCAGTATTTT
NA,15,TRBV4-1,NA,TRBJ1-2,CASSQSGGSPRGYTF,TGCGCCAGCAGCCAATCGGGGGGTTCGCCTCGTGGCTACACCTTC
TRBD2,15,TRBV3-1/TRBV3-2,NA,TRBJ2-5,CASSQGLAETETQYF,TGTGCCAGCAGCCAAGGACTAGCGGAAACAGAGACCCAGTACTTC
TRBD1,15,TRBV4-1,NA,TRBJ2-7,CASSPPGQGSYEQYF,TGCGCCAGCAGCCCCCCGGGACAGGGGTCCTACGAGCAGTACTTC